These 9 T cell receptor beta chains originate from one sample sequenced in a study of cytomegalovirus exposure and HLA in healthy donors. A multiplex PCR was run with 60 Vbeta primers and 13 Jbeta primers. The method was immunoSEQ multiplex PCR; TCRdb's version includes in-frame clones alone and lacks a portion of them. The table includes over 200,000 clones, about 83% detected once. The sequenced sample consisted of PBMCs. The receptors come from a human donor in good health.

CDR3 residues: CASSLIRENYGYTF. In DNA, the CDR3 is TGTGCCAGCAGCTTAATTCGTGAGAACTATGGCTACACCTTC. The chain links TRBV7-9 to TRBJ1-2; D unresolved. The V end lost 2 bases, the J end lost 2 bases, and 9 bases lay between the germline ends. The CDR3 runs to 14 residues. Per the germline V gene, CDR1 is SEHNR and CDR2 is FQNEAQ (reference sequence).

This chain's CDR3 is CALRGSPLSGTGELFF. CDR3 DNA sequence: TGTGCCCTAAGGGGGTCGCCTCTTTCGGGCACCGGGGAGCTGTTTTTT. V and J are TRBV2 and TRBJ2-2, with a possible D match to TRBD1 (6 bases). The CDR3 spans 16 residues. Trimming removed 11 bases from V and 4 bases from J, with 23 bases in between. Germline V gives CDR1 SNHLY, CDR2 FYNNEI.

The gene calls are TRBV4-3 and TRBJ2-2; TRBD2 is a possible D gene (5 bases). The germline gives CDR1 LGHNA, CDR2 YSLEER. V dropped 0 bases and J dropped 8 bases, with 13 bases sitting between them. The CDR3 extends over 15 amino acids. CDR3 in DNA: TGCGCCAGCAGCCAAGACCCGGTGACGGGAGGGGAGCTGTTTTTT. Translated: CASSQDPVTGGELFF.

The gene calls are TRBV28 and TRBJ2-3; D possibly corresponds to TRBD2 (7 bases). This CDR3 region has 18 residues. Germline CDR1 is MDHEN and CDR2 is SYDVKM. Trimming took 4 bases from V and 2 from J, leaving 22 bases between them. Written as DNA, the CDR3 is TGTGCCAGCAGTTCCCCTTCCATGGGGGGGGGCCCCACAGATACGCAGTATTTT. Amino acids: CASSSPSMGGGPTDTQYF.

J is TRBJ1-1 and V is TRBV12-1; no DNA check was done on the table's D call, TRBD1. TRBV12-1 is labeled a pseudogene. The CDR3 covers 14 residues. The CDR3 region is CASSSSTARTEAFF. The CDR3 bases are TGTGCCAGCAGCTCCTCTACCGCCAGGACAGAAGCTTTCTTT.

The CDR3 protein is CASSLEFWGTDNEQFF. The CDR3 DNA reads as TGTGCCAGCAGCTTAGAGTTTTGGGGGACAGACAATGAGCAGTTCTTC. V is TRBV7-9 and J is TRBJ2-1; the match to TRBD1 covers 7 bases. The CDR3 spans 16 residues. Germline V CDR1 and CDR2: SEHNR, FQNEAQ (reference sequence). V dropped 1 base and J dropped 5; count of bases not matched to a gene: 8. The full variable domain, its missing parts supplied by reference TRBV7-9 and TRBJ2-1, is DTGVSQNPRHKITKRGQNVTFRCDPISEHNRLYWYRQTLGQGPEFLTYFQNEAQLEKSRLLSDRFSAERPKGSFSTLEIQRTEQGDSAMYLCASSLEFWGTDNEQFFGPGTRLTVL.

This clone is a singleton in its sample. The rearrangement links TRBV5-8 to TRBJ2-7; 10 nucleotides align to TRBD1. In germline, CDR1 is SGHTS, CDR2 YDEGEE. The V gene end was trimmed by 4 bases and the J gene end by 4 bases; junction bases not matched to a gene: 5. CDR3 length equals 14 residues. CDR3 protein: CASSLRGQGYEQYF. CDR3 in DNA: TGTGCCAGCAGCCTGAGGGGACAGGGGTACGAGCAGTACTTC.

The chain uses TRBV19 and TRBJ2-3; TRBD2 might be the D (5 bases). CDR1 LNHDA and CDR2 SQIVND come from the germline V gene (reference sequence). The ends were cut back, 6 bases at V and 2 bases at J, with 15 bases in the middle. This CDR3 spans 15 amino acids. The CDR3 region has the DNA TGTGCCAGTAGCCCGATGCGGGCCCCCACAGATACGCAGTATTTT. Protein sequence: CASSPMRAPTDTQYF.

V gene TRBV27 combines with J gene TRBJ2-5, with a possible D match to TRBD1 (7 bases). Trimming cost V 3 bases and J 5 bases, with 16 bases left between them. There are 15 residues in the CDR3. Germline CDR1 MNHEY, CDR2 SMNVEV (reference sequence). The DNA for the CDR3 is TGTGCCAGCAGTTTTCACGGCCCAGGGGGGGAGACCCAGTACTTC. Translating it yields CASSFHGPGGETQYF.